These 4 T cell receptor beta chains were all obtained from the same sample, sequenced in a study of T cell clonotyping in hematopoietic cell transplantation. The data were produced by immunoSEQ multiplex PCR, yet TCRdb's version contains in-frame clones alone and is incomplete. The table lists more than 55,000 clones, approximately 94% of them singletons. The sample comprised peripheral blood mononuclear cells. The source of these receptors is a man aged 50 to 59 in good health. Some clones in this sample may be carry-over from other donors' samples.

This clone is a singleton in its sample. The same CDR3 also results from other DNA sequences found in this sample. This chain joins TRBV14 and TRBJ2-7; 9 nucleotides align to TRBD2. CDR1 and CDR2 from the germline V gene are SGHDN and FVKESK. The CDR3 has 15 amino acids. Trimming took 1 base from V and 6 from J; bases not matched to a gene: 7. CDR3 nucleotides: TGTGCCAGCAGCCAAGCGGCGGGAGGGCCTGGCGAGCAGTACTTC. As protein: CASSQAAGGPGEQYF. Complete variable domain (other parts from reference TRBV14 and TRBJ2-7): EAGVTQFPSHSVIEKGQTVTLRCDPISGHDNLYWYRRVMGKEIKFLLHFVKESKQDESGMPNNRFLAERTGGTYSTLKVQPAELEDSGVYFCASSQAAGGPGEQYFGPGTRLTVT.

The chain is built from TRBV7-9 and TRBJ2-2; 10 bases align to TRBD1. Per the germline V gene, CDR1 is SEHNR and CDR2 is FQNEAQ (reference sequence). J gave up 2 bases and V 5 bases, and 5 bases lay outside the gene matches. The CDR3 loop spans 16 amino acids. The CDR3 spells CASSGRDRGNTGELFF. The CDR3 DNA is TGTGCCAGCAGCGGACGGGACAGGGGCAACACCGGGGAGCTGTTTTTT.

V is TRBV7-2 and J is TRBJ1-1; TRBD1 agrees at 7 bases. Losses at the gene ends were 5 bases for V and 7 bases for J; bases not matched to a gene: 4. Germline CDR1 SGHTA, CDR2 FQGNSA. The CDR3 consists of 12 residues. As DNA, the CDR3 is TGTGCCAGCAGCCTGGGACAGAATGAAGCTTTCTTT. Translation gives CASSLGQNEAFF. Looking up the rest from reference TRBV7-2 and TRBJ1-1 gives the full variable domain: GAGVSQSPSNKVTEKGKDVELRCDPISGHTALYWYRQSLGQGLEFLIYFQGNSAPDKSGLPSDRFSAERTGGSVSTLTIQRTQQEDSAVYLCASSLGQNEAFFGQGTRLTVV.

This clone was counted between two and nine times. V gene TRBV5-4 combines with J gene TRBJ2-7; D ambiguous. Trimming pared 5 bases from V and 0 bases from J, leaving 9 bases between. Germline V lookup: CDR1 SGHNT, CDR2 YYREEE (reference sequence). The CDR3 is made up of 13 amino acids. For the CDR3, the DNA is TGTGCCAGCAGTTCCTTACGCTCCTACGAGCAGTACTTC. As protein: CASSSLRSYEQYF. Using reference TRBV5-4 and TRBJ2-7 for the parts outside the CDR3, the full variable domain is ETGVTQSPTHLIKTRGQQVTLRCSSQSGHNTVSWYQQALGQGPQFIFQYYREEENGRGNFPPRFSGLQFPNYSSELNVNALELDDSALYLCASSSLRSYEQYFGPGTRLTVT.